This T cell receptor beta chain was identified in a study of T cell responses to AZD1222 COVID-19 vaccine. On the study more broadly: The analysis combined second doses at about 4 or about 12 weeks.

Points from the study as a whole: In a largely white British group with more females than males, clonal diversity was possibly underestimated. Reportedly, close to half of spike-specific TCRs are directed against unmutated variant regions. Only 5 or 6 individuals given AZD1222 were seropositive at baseline.

On this clone itself: Antigen unknown.

CDR3 length: 14 residues. CDR1 LNHNV and CDR2 YYDKDF come from the germline V gene (reference sequence). V shed 4 bases, J shed 6 bases, and the junction held 2 bases outside the gene matches. Clones were read by immunoSEQ multiplex PCR, and TCRdb kept only the in-frame ones, dropping some. The sample gives fewer than 150,000 clones, roughly nine tenths of which show up once; around 3.6% is in the top ten. The sample was peripheral blood, taken on day 0 of AZD1222 vaccination. The chain couples TRBV15 to TRBJ2-3; the match to TRBD2 covers 12 bases. The clonotype was recovered from an adult in good health. CDR3 DNA sequence: TGTGCCACCAGCAACGGACTAGCGGGGGATACGCAGTATTTT. It is translated as CATSNGLAGDTQYF.